This TCR beta chain was recorded in a study of blood T cells in healthy people across ages. Study in general: Using template switching, researchers captured about one barcoded beta molecule for each two T cells. Study results and caveats: In the absence of known donor CMV status, changes in expanded clonotypes were possibly confounded.

This clonotype was detected many times. The antigen is unknown. Each donor was a healthy Caucasian individual from Russia, aged about 6 to 100. Through a sample-barcoded 5' primer and a J-beta primer mix, a second PCR was run for about 6 to 12 cycles. One entry per CDR3 protein, called by TCRdb with MiXCR from the 5' RACE reads. The repertoire has more than 800,000 distinct CDR3 sequences, 45% of them found once; the top ten carry around 18%. The material sequenced was blood. The clonotype originates from a woman aged 60-75 years in good health.

The CDR3 loop reads CASRWDSDYNEQFF. The CDR3 DNA reads TGTGCCAGCAGGTGGGACTCAGACTACAATGAGCAGTTCTTC. This chain joins TRBV28 and TRBJ2-1, with a weak D call TRBD2 (6 bases). This CDR3 comprises 14 residues. Germline CDR1 is MDHEN and CDR2 is SYDVKM. V lost 6 bases, J lost 3 bases, and 12 bases lay in between.